The text below deals with one TCR beta chain. The length of the CDR3 is 13 residues. Germline CDR1 and CDR2: SGHTA and FQGNSA. Trimming cost V 4 bases and J 8 bases, with 12 bases left between them. Authors' methods: Reference gene primer amplification in the assay estimated nucleated cell counts. Sequencing was performed with immunoSEQ multiplex PCR; in TCRdb, only in-frame clones are kept and a portion is missing. Clone size and the V and J calls come from that table; the DNA yielded D and trimming. The sample includes 330,000 or so clones, about 92% seen only once; the top ten take around 18%. The sample originates from a study of blood T cell repertoires in COVID-19. Overall study: Samples of COVID-19 (acute and convalescent) were obtained from the United States, Italy and Spain.

Participants were aged about 18 to 90 years, lived in 24 US areas, and enrolled virtually. Membership in each cohort depended on participant-reported clinical history. What was sequenced was PBMCs or T cells enriched from blood (not recorded which). V and J are TRBV7-2 and TRBJ2-4; D perhaps matches TRBD2 (6 bases). This clonotype was sampled from a woman in her twenties or thirties who had recovered from COVID-19. The CDR3 nucleotides are TGTGCCAGCAGCTCCCACCGGAGGGACATTCAGTACTTC. Translated, it gives CASSSHRRDIQYF.